This TCR beta chain comes out of a study of CD4 T cells in relation to SARS-CoV-2 and coronaviruses. Using immunoSEQ multiplex PCR, the repertoire was profiled, and TCRdb retains in-frame clones only, with some absent. This table has about 19,000 clones, 77% appearing once. The unexposed donors gave CD4+ T cells in about 2010-2019, prior to COVID-19. After less than 11 days of culture, CD4+ T cells were isolated. Note on this clone: The antigen is undetermined.

This CDR3 contains 15 residues. The V end lost 0 bases, the J end lost 7 bases, and 13 bases lay between the germline ends. Germline V gene data show CDR1 as SGHNT and CDR2 as YENEEA. The receptor was isolated from a human donor in good health. The specimen sequenced was CD4+ T cells from PBMCs, cultured in vitro. This chain links TRBV11-3 with TRBJ2-1; D unresolved. The chain's CDR3 is CASSLDSLTSNEQFF. Written as DNA, the CDR3 is TGTGCCAGCAGCTTAGATAGTTTGACGTCGAATGAGCAGTTCTTC.